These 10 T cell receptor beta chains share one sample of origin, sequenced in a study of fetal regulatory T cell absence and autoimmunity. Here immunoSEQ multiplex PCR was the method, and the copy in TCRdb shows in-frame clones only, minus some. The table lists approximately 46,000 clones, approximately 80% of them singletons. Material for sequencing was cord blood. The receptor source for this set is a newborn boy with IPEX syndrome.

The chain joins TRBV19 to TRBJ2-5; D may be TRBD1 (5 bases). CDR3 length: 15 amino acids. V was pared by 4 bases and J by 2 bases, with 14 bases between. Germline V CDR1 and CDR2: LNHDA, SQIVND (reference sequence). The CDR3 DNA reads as TGTGCCAGTAGTACCAAGGGGTGGCAACAAGAGACCCAGTACTTC. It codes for CASSTKGWQQETQYF.

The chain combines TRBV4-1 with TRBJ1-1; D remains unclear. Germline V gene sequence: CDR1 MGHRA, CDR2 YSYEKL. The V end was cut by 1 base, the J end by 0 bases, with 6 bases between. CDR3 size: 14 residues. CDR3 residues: CASSQVNMNTEAFF. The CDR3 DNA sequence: TGCGCCAGCAGCCAAGTTAACATGAACACTGAAGCTTTCTTT.

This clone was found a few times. The DNA of the CDR3 is TGTGCCAGCAGCTTCACACCTTATAATTCACCCCTCCACTTT. Residues: CASSFTPYNSPLHF. J is TRBJ1-6 and V is TRBV5-8, with D unresolved. CDR1 and CDR2 from the germline V gene are SGHTS and YDEGEE. The CDR3 is 14 amino acids. Trimming cost V 2 bases and J 4 bases, with 7 bases left between them. The full variable domain, its missing parts supplied by reference TRBV5-8 and TRBJ1-6, is EAGVTQSPTHLIKTRGQQATLRCSPISGHTSVYWYQQALGLGLQFLLWYDEGEERNRGNFPPRFSGRQFPNYSSELNVNALELEDSALYLCASSFTPYNSPLHFGNGTRLTVT.

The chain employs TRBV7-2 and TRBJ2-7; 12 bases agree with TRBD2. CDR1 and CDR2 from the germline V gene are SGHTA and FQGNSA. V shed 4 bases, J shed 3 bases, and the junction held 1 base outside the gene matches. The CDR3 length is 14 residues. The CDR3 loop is CASSSSGRVYEQYF. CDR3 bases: TGTGCCAGCAGCTCTAGCGGGAGGGTCTACGAGCAGTACTTC.

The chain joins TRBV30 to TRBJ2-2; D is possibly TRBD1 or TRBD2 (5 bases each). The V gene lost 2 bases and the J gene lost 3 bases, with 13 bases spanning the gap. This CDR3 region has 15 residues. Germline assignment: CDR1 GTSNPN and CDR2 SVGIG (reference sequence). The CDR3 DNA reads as TGTGCCTGGAGTAACCGCCGGGACCACACCGGGGAGCTGTTTTTT. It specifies CAWSNRRDHTGELFF.

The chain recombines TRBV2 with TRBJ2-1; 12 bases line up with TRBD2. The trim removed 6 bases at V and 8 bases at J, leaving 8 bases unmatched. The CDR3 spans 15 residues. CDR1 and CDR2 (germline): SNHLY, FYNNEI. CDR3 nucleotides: TGTGCCAGCAGCCGACTAGCGGGAGTGGGCGATGAGCAGTTCTTC. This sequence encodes CASSRLAGVGDEQFF.

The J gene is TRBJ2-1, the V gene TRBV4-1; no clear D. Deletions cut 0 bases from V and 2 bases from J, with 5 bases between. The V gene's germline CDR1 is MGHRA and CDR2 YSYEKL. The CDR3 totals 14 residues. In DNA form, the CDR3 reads TGCGCCAGCAGCCAAGATTACACCTACAATGAGCAGTTCTTC. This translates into CASSQDYTYNEQFF.

CDR3 DNA sequence: TGTGCCCATACCGGACTAGCGGGAGAGTATGGCGGGGAGCTGTTTTTT. Amino acids: CAHTGLAGEYGGELFF. V gene TRBV30 combines with J gene TRBJ2-2, with 13 bases identical to TRBD2. Trimming removed 8 bases from V and 7 bases from J; junction bases left unmatched: 13. The CDR3 runs 16 residues. Germline values: CDR1 GTSNPN, CDR2 SVGIG (reference sequence). The entire variable domain, with the rest obtained from reference TRBV30 and TRBJ2-2, is as follows: SQTIHQWPATLVQPVGSPLSLECTVEGTSNPNLYWYRQAAGRGLQLLFYSVGIGQISSEVPQNLSASRPQDRQFILSSKKLLLSDSGFYLCAHTGLAGEYGGELFFGEGSRLTVL.

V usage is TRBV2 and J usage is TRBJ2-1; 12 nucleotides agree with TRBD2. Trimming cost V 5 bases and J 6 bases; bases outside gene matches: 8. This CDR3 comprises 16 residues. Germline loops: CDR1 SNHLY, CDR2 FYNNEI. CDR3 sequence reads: CASSRLRTSGVNEQFF. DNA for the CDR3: TGTGCCAGCAGTCGACTTCGGACTAGCGGGGTCAATGAGCAGTTCTTC.

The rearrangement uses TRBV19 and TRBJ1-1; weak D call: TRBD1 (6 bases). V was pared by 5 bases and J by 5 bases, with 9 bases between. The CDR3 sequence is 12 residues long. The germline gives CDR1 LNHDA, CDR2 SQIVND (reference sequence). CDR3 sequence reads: CASSPTGTEAFF. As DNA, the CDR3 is TGTGCCAGTAGTCCCACAGGGACTGAAGCTTTCTTT.